The 10 T cell receptor beta chains presented below share a single source sample, sequenced in a study of early T cells in non-severe SARS-CoV-2 infection. From the 5' RACE reads, TCRdb called clonotypes with MiXCR, one entry per CDR3 protein. The table shows some 21,000 distinct CDR3 sequences, with around 4.2% occurring only once. Specimen: whole blood. The source of these receptors is an adult who was a healthcare worker with PCR-confirmed SARS-CoV-2 infection or an uninfected control (not recorded which).

This clonotype was observed many times. The genes are TRBV7-2 and TRBJ2-1; 15 bases line up with TRBD2. Germline V lookup: CDR1 SGHTA, CDR2 FQGNSA. V trimming: 5 bases; J trimming: 0 bases; junction bases outside the gene matches: 8. The CDR3 has 19 residues. CDR3: CASSEGLAGGVSSYNEQFF. The CDR3 DNA sequence: TGTGCCAGCAGCGAGGGACTAGCGGGGGGCGTGAGCTCCTACAATGAGCAGTTCTTC.

This clonotype was observed many times. The V gene is TRBV7-2, the J gene TRBJ1-5; D is possibly TRBD1 (6 bases). Trimming cost V 3 bases and J 2 bases, with 14 bases left between them. The CDR3 spans 16 residues. Germline values: CDR1 SGHTA, CDR2 FQGNSA. The CDR3 DNA is TGTGCCAGCAGCTTGGGGGCAAGGATAGGCAATCAGCCCCAGCATTTT. Its protein product is CASSLGARIGNQPQHF. The full variable domain, with the rest looked up from reference TRBV7-2 and TRBJ1-5, is GAGVSQSPSNKVTEKGKDVELRCDPISGHTALYWYRQSLGQGLEFLIYFQGNSAPDKSGLPSDRFSAERTGGSVSTLTIQRTQQEDSAVYLCASSLGARIGNQPQHFGDGTRLSIL.

There are many counts of this clonotype. The chain recombines TRBV25-1 with TRBJ2-5; TRBD2 agrees at 7 bases. Germline CDR1 reads MGHDK; CDR2 reads SYGVNS. CDR3 length: 14 residues. V dropped 2 bases and J dropped 5; count of bases not matched to a gene: 5. This CDR3 is CASSEGGGSETQYF. The DNA of the CDR3 is TGTGCCAGCAGTGAAGGGGGGGGATCCGAGACCCAGTACTTC.

This clonotype occurred many times. V is TRBV3-1 and J is TRBJ1-1; 7 nucleotides match TRBD1. CDR1 is LGHDT and CDR2 is YNNKEL in the germline V gene (reference sequence). The CDR3 is made up of 13 amino acids. V was clipped by 5 bases and J by 2 bases; unmatched bases: 2. DNA of the CDR3: TGTGCCAGCAGCAGACAGGGTAACACTGAAGCTTTCTTT. Its protein is CASSRQGNTEAFF.

In this sample, this clonotype turned up a few times. The J gene is TRBJ2-1, the V gene TRBV20-1; 9 nucleotides align to TRBD2. Trimming removed 5 bases from V and 2 bases from J; junction bases left unmatched: 16. The CDR3 runs 18 residues. Germline CDR1 DFQATT, CDR2 SNEGSKA (reference sequence). CDR3 residues: CSAGRHSGGPETYNEQFF. Written as DNA, the CDR3 is TGCAGTGCTGGGAGGCATAGCGGGGGCCCCGAGACCTACAATGAGCAGTTCTTC.

This clonotype appeared many times. This chain joins TRBV10-3 and TRBJ2-3, with unresolved D. CDR1 and CDR2 (germline): ENHRY, SYGVKD. The CDR3 runs to 15 residues. The V end lost 0 bases, the J end lost 0 bases, and 7 bases lay between the germline ends. CDR3 residues: CAISESPASTDTQYF. The CDR3 region has the DNA TGTGCCATCAGTGAGTCCCCCGCTAGCACAGATACGCAGTATTTT.

There are many counts of this clonotype. V usage is TRBV11-2 and J usage is TRBJ2-3; no clear D gene. With 0 bases removed from V and 1 base from J, the gap between germline ends came to 5 bases. Per germline, CDR1 SGHAT and CDR2 FQNNGV. The CDR3 covers 14 residues. CDR3 DNA: TGTGCCAGCAGCTTAGATGGGGGCACAGATACGCAGTATTTT. Protein: CASSLDGGTDTQYF.

This chain uses TRBV2 with TRBJ2-2; 7 nucleotides agree with TRBD1. In germline, CDR1 is SNHLY, CDR2 FYNNEI. Trimming removed 3 bases from V and 5 bases from J; junction bases left unmatched: 9. The CDR3 contains 16 residues. The CDR3 spells CASSDGQGVGTGELFF. As DNA, the CDR3 is TGTGCCAGCAGTGATGGCCAGGGGGTTGGGACCGGGGAGCTGTTTTTT.

This clonotype was recorded at least ten times. The rearrangement uses TRBV12-3 or TRBV12-4 and TRBJ2-3; D may match TRBD1 or TRBD2 (5 bases each). This CDR3 comprises 15 residues. V was pared by 6 bases and J by 0 bases, with 13 bases between. The CDR3 is CASRVSWGSTDTQYF. The CDR3 DNA is TGTGCCAGCAGAGTATCGTGGGGGAGCACAGATACGCAGTATTTT.

The genes are TRBV5-1 and TRBJ2-3; 7 bases align to TRBD2. The J segment lost 1 base and the V segment lost 1 base, leaving 3 bases of the junction unmatched. This CDR3 contains 15 residues. Germline V CDR1 and CDR2: SGHRS, YFSETQ. CDR3 loop: CASSLSSGGTDTQYF. CDR3 DNA: TGCGCCAGCAGCTTGTCGAGCGGGGGCACAGATACGCAGTATTTT.